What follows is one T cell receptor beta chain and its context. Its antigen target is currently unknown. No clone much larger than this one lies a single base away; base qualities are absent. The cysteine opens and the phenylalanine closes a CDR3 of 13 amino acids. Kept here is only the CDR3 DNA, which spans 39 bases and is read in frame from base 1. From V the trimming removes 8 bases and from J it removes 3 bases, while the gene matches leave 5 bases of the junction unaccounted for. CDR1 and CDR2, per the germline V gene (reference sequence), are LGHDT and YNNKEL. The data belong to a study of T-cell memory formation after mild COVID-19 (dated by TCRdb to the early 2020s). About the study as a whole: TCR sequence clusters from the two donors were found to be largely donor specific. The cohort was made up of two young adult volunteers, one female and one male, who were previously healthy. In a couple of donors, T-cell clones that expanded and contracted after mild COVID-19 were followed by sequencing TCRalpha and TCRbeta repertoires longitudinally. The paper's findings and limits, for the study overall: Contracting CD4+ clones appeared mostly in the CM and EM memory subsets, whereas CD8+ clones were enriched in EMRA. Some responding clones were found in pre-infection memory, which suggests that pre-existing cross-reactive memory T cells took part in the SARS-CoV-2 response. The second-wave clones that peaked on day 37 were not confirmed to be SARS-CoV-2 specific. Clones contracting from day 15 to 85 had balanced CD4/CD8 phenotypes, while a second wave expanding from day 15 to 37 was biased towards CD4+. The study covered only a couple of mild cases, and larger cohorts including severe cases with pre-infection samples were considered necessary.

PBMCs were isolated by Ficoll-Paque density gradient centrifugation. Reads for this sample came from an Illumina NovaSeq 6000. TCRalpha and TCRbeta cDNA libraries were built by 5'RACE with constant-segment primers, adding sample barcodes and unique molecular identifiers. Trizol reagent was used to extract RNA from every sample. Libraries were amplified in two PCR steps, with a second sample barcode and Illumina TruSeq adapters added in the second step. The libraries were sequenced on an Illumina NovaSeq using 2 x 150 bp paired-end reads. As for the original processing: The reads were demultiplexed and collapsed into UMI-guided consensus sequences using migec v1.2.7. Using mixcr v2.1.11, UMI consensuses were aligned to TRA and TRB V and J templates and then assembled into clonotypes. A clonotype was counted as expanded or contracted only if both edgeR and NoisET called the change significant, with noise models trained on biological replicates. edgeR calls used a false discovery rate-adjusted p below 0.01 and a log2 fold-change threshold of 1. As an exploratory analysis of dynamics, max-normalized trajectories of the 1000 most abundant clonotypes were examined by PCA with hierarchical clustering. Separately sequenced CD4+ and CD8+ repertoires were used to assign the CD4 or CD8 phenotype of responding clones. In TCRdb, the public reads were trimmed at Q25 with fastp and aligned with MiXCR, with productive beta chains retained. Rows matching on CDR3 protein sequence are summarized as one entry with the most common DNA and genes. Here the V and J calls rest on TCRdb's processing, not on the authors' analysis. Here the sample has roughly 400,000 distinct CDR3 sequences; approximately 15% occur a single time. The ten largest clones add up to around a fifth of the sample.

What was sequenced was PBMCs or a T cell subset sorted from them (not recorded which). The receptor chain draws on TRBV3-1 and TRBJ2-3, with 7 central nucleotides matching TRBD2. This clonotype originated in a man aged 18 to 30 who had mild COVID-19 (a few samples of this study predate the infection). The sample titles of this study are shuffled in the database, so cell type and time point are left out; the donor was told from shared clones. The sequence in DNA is TGTGCCAGCGGAGCGGGGCGTACAGATACGCAGTATTTT. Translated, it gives CASGAGRTDTQYF.